The present T cell receptor (beta chain) was sequenced within a study of blood T cell repertoires in COVID-19. Study at large: Specimens from acute and convalescent COVID-19 originated in the United States, Italy and Spain. Sources were T cells, B-cell-depleted T cells, or PBMCs; the material itself was cDNA or gDNA.

The CDR3 has 17 residues. V was clipped by 3 bases and J by 4 bases; unmatched bases: 10. Per germline, CDR1 SNHLY and CDR2 FYNNEI. As processed by the authors: Nucleated cell number was recorded as an estimate derived from reference gene primer amplification. Libraries were prepared by immunoSEQ multiplex PCR; TCRdb keeps only in-frame clonotypes and omits some of them. That table supplies the V and J calls and clone size; D and trimming were determined from the DNA. This sample has approximately 200,000 clones; roughly 90% occur once, and the top ten carry over 2%. This chain connects TRBV2 to TRBJ2-3; TRBD2 aligns across 10 bases. This receptor was taken from a woman aged 45 to 65 with acute or convalescent COVID-19. The specimen was peripheral blood. In DNA form, the CDR3 reads TGTGCCAGCAGTGATCGGGCTAGCGGGAGTGGTGCAGATACGCAGTATTTT. This translates into CASSDRASGSGADTQYF.